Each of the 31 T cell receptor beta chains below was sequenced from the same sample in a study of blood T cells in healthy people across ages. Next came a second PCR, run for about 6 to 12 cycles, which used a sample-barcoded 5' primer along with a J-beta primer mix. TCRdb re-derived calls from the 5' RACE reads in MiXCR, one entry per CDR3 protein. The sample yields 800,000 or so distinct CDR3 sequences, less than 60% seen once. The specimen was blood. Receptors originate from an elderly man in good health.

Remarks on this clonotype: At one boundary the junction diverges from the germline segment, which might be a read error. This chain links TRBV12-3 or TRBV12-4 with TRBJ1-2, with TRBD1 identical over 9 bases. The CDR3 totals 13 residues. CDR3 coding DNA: TGTGCCAGCAGCCTGACAGGGGGTGGCGGCTTCACCTTC. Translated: CASSLTGGGGFTF.

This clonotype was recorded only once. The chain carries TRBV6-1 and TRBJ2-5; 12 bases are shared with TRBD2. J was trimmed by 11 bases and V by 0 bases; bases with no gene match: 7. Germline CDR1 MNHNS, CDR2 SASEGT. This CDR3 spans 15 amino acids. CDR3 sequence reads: CASSEALAGGSEQYF. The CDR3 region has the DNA TGTGCCAGCAGTGAAGCACTAGCGGGAGGTTCTGAGCAGTACTTC.

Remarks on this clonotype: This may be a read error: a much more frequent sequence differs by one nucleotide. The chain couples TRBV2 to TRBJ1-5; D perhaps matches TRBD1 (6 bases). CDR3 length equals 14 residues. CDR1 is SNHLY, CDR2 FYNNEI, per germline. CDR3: CVSSVSGDGQPQHF. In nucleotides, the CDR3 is TGTGTCAGCAGTGTTTCAGGGGATGGTCAGCCCCAGCATTTT.

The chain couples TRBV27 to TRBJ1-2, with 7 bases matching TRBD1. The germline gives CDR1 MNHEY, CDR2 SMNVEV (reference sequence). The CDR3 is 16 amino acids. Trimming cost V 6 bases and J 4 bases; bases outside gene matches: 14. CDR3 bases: TGTGCCAGCAGCCCGGCGGGAGGGGGCCCTATCTATGGCTACACCTTC. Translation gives CASSPAGGGPIYGYTF.

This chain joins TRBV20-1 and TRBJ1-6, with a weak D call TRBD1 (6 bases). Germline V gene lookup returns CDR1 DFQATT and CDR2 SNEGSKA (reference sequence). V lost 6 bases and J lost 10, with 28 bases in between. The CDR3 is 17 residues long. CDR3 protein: CSAGGRKGPADGSPLHF. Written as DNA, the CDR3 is TGCAGTGCAGGGGGTCGTAAGGGACCCGCTGATGGGTCACCCCTCCACTTT.

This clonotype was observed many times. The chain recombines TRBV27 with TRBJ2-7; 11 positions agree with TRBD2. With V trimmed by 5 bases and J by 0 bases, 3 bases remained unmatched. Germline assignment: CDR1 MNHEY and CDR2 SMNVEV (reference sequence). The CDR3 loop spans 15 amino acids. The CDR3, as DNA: TGTGCCAGCAGTCCTGGACTAGCGGGCTCCTACGAGCAGTACTTC. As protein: CASSPGLAGSYEQYF.

For the CDR3, the DNA is TGCGCCAGCAGCCAAGGTGGGACTTGGCCCCATGAGCAGTTCTTC. Amino acids: CASSQGGTWPHEQFF. The rearrangement links TRBV4-3 to TRBJ2-1; D perhaps matches TRBD2 (6 bases). V shed 1 base and J shed 8 bases, with 15 bases lying between them. CDR1 and CDR2 (germline): LGHNA, YSLEER. The CDR3 length is 15 residues.

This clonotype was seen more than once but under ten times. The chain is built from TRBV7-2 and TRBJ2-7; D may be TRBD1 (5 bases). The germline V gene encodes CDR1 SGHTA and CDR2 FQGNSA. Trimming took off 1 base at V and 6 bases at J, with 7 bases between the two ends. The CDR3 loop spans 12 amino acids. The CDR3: CASSLVRGEQYF. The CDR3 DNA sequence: TGTGCCAGCAGCTTAGTAAGGGGCGAGCAGTACTTC.

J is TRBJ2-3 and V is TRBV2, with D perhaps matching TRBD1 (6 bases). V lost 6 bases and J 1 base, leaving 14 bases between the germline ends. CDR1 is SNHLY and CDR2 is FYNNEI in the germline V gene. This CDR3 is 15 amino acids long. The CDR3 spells CASSADRRGTDTQYF. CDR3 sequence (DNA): TGTGCCAGCAGCGCTGACAGGCGGGGCACAGATACGCAGTATTTT. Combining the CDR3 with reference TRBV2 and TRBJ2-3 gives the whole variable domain EPEVTQTPSHQVTQMGQEVILRCVPISNHLYFYWYRQILGQKVEFLVSFYNNEISEKSEIFDDQFSVERPDGSNFTLKIRSTKLEDSAMYFCASSADRRGTDTQYFGPGTRLTVL.

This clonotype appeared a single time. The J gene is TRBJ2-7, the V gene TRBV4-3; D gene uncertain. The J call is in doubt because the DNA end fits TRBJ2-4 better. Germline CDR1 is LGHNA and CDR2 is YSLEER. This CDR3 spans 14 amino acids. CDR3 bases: TGCGCCAGCAGCCAAGATCTGCCCGCCAACATTCAGTACTTC. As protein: CASSQDLPANIQYF.

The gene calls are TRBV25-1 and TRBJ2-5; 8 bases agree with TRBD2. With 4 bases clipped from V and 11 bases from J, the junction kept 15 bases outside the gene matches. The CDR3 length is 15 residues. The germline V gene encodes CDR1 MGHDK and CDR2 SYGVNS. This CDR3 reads CASSGQAGVGNEQYF. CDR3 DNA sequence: TGTGCCAGCAGTGGGCAAGCGGGAGTAGGTAATGAGCAGTACTTC.

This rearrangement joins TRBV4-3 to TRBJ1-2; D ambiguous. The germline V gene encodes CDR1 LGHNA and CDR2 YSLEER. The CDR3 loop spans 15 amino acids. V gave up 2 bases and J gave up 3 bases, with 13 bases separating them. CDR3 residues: CASSQRHSGDYGYTF. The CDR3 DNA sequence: TGCGCCAGCAGCCAAAGGCACAGCGGAGACTATGGCTACACCTTC.

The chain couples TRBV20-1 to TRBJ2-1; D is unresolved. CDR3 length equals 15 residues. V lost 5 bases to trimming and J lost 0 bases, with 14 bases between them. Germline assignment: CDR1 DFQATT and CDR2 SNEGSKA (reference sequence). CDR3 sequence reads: CSAEVEVSSYNEQFF. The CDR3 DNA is TGCAGTGCTGAGGTTGAGGTGAGCTCCTACAATGAGCAGTTCTTC.

CDR3: CAISESVGWDTQYF. As DNA, the CDR3 is TGTGCCATCAGTGAGTCGGTCGGATGGGATACGCAGTATTTT. The chain couples TRBV10-3 to TRBJ2-3; D gene unclear. CDR3 length: 14 amino acids. Germline CDR1 reads ENHRY; CDR2 reads SYGVKD. V was shortened by 0 bases and J by 6 bases, with 10 bases between the two germline ends.

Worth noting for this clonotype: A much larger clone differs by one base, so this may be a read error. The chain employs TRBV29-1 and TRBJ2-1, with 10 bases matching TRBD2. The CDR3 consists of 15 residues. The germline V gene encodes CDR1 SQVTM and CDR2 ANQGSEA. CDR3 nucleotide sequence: TGCAGCGTTGAACGGCCTAGCGGGAGCTACAATGAGCAGTCCTTC. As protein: CSVERPSGSYNEQSF.

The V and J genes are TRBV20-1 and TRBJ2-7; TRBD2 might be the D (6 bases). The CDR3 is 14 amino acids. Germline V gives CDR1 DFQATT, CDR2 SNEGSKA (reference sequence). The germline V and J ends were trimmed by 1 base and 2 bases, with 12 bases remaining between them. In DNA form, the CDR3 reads TGCAGTGCTAGAGGTGCTAGCGAGCCCTACGAGCAGTACTTC. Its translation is CSARGASEPYEQYF.

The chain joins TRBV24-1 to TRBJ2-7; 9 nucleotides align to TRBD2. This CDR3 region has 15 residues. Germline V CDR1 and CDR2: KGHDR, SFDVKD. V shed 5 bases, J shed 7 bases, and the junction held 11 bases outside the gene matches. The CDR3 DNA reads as TGTGCCACCAGTGCGCTAGCGGGACTTTACAATGAGCAGTACTTC. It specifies CATSALAGLYNEQYF.

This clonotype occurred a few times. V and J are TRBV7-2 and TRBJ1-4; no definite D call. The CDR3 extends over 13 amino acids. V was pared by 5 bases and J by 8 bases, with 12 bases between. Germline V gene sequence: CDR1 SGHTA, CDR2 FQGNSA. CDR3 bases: TGTGCCAGCAGCGTAGGGCTGAGCGAAAAACTGTTTTTT. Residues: CASSVGLSEKLFF.

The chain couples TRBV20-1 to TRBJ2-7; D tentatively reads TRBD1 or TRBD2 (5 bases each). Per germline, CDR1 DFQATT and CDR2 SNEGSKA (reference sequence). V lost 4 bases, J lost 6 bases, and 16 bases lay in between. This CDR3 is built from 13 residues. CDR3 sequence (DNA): TGCAGTGCTAACCGGGACCAAACTGGCGAGCAGTACTTC. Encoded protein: CSANRDQTGEQYF.

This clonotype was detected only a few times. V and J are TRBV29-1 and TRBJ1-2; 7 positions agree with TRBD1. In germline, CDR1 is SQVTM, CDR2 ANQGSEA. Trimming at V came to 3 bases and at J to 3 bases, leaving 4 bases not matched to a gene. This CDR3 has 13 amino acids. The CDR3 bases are TGCAGCGTTGACGGACAGGACCACTATGGCTACACCTTC. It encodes CSVDGQDHYGYTF.

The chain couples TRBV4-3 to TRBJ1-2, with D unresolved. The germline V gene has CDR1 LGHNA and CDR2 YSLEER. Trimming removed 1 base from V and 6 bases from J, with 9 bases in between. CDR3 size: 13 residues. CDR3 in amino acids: CASSQGTTHGYTF. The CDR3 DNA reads TGCGCCAGCAGCCAAGGGACGACACATGGCTACACCTTC.

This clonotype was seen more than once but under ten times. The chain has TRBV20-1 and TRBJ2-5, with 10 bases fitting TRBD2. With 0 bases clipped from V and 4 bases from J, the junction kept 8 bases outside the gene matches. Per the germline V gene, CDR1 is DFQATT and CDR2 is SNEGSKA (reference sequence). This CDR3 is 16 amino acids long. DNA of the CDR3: TGCAGTGCTAGAGATCAGCGGGAGGGTTCCCGAGAGACCCAGTACTTC. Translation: CSARDQREGSRETQYF.

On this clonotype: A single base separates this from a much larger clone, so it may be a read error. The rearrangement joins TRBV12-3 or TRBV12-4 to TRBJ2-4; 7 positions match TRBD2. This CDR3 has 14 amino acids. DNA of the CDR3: TGTACCAGCAGCTCTTGGGCGATTGCGGGGGAGCAGTACTTC. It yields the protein CTSSSWAIAGEQYF.

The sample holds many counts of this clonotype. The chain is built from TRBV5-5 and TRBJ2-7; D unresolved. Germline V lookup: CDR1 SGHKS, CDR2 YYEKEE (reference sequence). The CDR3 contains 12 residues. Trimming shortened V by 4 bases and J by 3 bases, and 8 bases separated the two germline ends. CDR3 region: CASSEAHYEQYF. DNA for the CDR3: TGTGCCAGCAGCGAGGCCCACTACGAGCAGTACTTC. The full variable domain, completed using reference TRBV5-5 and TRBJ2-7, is DAGVTQSPTHLIKTRGQQVTLRCSPISGHKSVSWYQQVLGQGPQFIFQYYEKEERGRGNFPDRFSARQFPNYSSELNVNALLLGDSALYLCASSEAHYEQYFGPGTRLTVT.

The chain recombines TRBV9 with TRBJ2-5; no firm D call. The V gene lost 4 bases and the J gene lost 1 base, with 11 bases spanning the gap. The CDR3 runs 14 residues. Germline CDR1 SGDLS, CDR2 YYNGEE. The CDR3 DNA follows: TGTGCCAGCAGCATCGGACCTAGCCAAGAGACCCAGTACTTC. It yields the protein CASSIGPSQETQYF.

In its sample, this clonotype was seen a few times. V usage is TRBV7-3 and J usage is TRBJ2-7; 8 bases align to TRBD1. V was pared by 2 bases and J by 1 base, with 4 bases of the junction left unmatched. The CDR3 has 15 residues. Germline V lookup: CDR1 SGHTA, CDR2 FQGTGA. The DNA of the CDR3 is TGTGCCAGCAGCTTATGGGGGACAGGTTCCTACGAGCAGTACTTC. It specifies CASSLWGTGSYEQYF.

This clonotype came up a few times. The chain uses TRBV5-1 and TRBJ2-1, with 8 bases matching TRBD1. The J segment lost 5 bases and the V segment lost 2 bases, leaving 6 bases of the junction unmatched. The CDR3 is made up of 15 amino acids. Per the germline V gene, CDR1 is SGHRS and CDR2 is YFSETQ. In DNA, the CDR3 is TGCGCCAGCAGCTTCGGACAGGGCTTTCACAATGAGCAGTTCTTC. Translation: CASSFGQGFHNEQFF.

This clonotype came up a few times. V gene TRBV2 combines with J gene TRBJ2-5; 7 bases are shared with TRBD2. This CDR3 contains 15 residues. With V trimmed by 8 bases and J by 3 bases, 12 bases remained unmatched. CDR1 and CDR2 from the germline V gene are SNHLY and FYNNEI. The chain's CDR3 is CASLDWASGKETQYF. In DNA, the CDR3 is TGTGCCAGCCTTGATTGGGCTAGCGGAAAAGAGACCCAGTACTTC.

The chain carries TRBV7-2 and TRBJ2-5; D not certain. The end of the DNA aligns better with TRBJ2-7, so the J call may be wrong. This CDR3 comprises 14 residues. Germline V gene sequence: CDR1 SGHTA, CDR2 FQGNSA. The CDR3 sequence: CASSPARLGYEQYF. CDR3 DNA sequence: TGTGCCAGCAGCCCCGCTCGATTGGGCTACGAGCAGTACTTC.

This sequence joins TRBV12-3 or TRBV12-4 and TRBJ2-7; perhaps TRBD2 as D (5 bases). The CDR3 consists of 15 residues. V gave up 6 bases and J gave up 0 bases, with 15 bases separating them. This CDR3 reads CASSPILGSSYEQYF. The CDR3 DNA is TGTGCCAGCAGCCCTATTTTGGGGAGCTCCTACGAGCAGTACTTC.

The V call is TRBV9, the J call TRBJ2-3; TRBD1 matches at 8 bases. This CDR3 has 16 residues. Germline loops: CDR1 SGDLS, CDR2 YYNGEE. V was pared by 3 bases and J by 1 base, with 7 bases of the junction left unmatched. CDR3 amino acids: CASSAHDRGGTDTQYF. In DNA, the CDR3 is TGTGCCAGCAGCGCCCACGACAGGGGAGGCACAGATACGCAGTATTTT.